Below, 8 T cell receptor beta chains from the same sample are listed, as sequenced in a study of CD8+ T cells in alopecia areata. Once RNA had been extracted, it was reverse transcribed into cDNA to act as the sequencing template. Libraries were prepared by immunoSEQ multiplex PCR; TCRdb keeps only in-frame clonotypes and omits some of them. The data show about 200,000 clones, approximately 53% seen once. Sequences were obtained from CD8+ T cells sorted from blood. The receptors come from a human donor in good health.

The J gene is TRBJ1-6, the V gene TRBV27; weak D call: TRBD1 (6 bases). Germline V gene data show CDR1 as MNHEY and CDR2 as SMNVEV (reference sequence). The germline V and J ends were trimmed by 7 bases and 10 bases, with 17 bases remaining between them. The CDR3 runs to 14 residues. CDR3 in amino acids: CASTSLQGLSPLHF. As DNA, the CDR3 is TGTGCCAGCACCTCACTACAGGGTCTGTCACCCCTCCACTTT.

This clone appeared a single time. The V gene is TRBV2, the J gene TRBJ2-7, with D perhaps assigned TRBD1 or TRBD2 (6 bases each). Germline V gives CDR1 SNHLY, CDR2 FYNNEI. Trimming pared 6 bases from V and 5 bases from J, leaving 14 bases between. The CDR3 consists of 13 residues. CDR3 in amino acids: CASSSGGRDEQYF. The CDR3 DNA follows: TGTGCCAGCAGCTCCGGGGGCCGCGACGAGCAGTACTTC.

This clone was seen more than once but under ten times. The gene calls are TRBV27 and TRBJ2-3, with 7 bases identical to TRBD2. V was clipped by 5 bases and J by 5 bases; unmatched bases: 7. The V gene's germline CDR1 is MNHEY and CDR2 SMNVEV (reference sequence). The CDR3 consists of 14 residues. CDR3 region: CASSGPWEGDTQYF. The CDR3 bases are TGTGCCAGCAGTGGACCTTGGGAGGGAGATACGCAGTATTTT.

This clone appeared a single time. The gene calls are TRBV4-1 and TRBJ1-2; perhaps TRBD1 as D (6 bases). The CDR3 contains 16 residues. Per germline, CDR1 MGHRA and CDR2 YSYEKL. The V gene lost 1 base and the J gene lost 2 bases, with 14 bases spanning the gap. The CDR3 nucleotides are TGCGCCAGCAGCCAAGTCGGGAAGGGGGGGAACTATGGCTACACCTTC. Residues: CASSQVGKGGNYGYTF.

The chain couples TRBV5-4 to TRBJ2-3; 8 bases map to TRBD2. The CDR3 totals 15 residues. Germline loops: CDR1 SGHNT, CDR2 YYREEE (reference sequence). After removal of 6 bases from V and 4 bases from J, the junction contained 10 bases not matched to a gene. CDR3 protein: CASTNNGGVADTQYF. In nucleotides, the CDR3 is TGTGCCAGCACCAACAACGGGGGGGTAGCAGATACGCAGTATTTT.

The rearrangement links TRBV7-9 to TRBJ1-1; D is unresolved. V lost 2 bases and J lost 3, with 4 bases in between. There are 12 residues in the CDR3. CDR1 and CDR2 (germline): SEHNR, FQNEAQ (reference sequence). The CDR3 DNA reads TGTGCCAGCAGCTTAAGCGACACTGAAGCTTTCTTT. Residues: CASSLSDTEAFF. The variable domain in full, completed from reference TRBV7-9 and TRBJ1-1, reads DTGVSQNPRHKITKRGQNVTFRCDPISEHNRLYWYRQTLGQGPEFLTYFQNEAQLEKSRLLSDRFSAERPKGSFSTLEIQRTEQGDSAMYLCASSLSDTEAFFGQGTRLTVV.

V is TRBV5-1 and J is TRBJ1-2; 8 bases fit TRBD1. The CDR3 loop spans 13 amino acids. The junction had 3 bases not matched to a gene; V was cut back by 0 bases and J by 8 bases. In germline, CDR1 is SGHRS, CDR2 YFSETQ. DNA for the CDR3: TGCGCCAGCAGCTTGGACAGGGGGTACGGCTACACCTTC. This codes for CASSLDRGYGYTF.

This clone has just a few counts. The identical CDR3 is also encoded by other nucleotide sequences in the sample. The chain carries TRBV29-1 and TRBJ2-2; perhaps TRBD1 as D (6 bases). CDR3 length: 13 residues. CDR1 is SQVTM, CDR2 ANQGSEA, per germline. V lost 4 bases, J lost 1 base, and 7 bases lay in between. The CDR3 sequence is CSVVGGNTGELFF. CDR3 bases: TGCAGCGTTGTAGGGGGGAACACCGGGGAGCTGTTTTTT.